This TCR beta chain appears in the sequencing data of a study of T cell changes during pregnancy in multiple sclerosis. The assay was immunoSEQ multiplex PCR, and TCRdb's table has in-frame clones only and misses some. The sample includes 40,000 or so clones, about 93% of them seen just once. The CDR3 consists of 16 residues. The germline V gene encodes CDR1 SGHTA and CDR2 FQGTGA. V trimming: 7 bases; J trimming: 1 base; junction bases outside the gene matches: 9. This chain links TRBV7-3 with TRBJ2-2; 7 positions agree with TRBD2. The sequencing used CD4+ T cells from peripheral blood mononuclear cells, collected in the third trimester of pregnancy. This receptor was identified in a female donor with multiple sclerosis, enrolled in a pregnancy study. Here the CDR3 DNA reads TGTGCCAGCACTGCAGTGGGGGGGATGAACACCGGGGAGCTGTTTTTT. Residues: CASTAVGGMNTGELFF.